This TCR beta chain derives from a study of metastatic and nonmetastatic thyroid tumors (dated by TCRdb to about 2020). General notes on the study: Repertoires from peripheral blood and from tumor or nodule tissue samples of malignant and benign thyroid patients were compared. The full study reports these points: In both blood and tumor samples, TCR beta diversity was reported to be significantly higher in malignant tumors than in benign nodules.

The library was built by means of PCR. Instrument on record: Illumina HiSeq 4000. High-throughput sequencing was used to profile the TCR beta-chain CDR3 region of every patient. In the source study's methods: CDR3 differences across clinicopathological groups were used to build a classifier for discriminating distant-metastatic papillary thyroid cancer patients. Repertoire diversity was assessed with the Shannon index, and tumor-blood repertoire similarity with the Morisita-Horn index. TCRdb handled the public reads itself, with Q25 trimming in fastp and clone calling in MiXCR, and kept productive beta chains. Here the V and J calls rest on TCRdb's processing, not on the authors' analysis. The sample table records about 38,000 clones; roughly half of these occur just once. Around a quarter of the sample lies in the top ten. The CDR3 contains 14 residues, cysteine and phenylalanine counted. Just the 42-base CDR3 DNA is kept, in frame starting at base 1. The junction carries 11 bases between V and J, which are trimmed by 1 base and 4 bases respectively. CDR1 is given as LGHDT and CDR2 as YNNKEL, both from the germline V gene (reference sequence).

With regard to this clone: Its recognized antigen is unknown. Per-nucleotide qualities are absent, and no much larger clonotype sits a single base away.

None of the patients had been given any treatment before thyroid surgery. Using T-cell receptor beta sequencing, the researchers looked back retrospectively at clinical samples from patients, gathered between about 2012 and 2019. Sequencing was performed on tumor tissue. This TCR derives from a male donor with papillary thyroid cancer or a benign thyroid nodule (not recorded which). Some clones in this sample may be carry-over from other donors' samples. The rearranged chain carries TRBV3-1 and TRBJ2-7; 5 matching bases give a weak D call of TRBD2. The sequenced DNA is TGTGCCAGCAGCCAAGGAGACCCGGGGTACGAGCAGTACTTC. Its coded protein is CASSQGDPGYEQYF.